This TCR beta chain was found in a study of post-analysis software for immune sequencing data. V lost 4 bases, J lost 7 bases, and 8 bases stayed unmatched. The germline V gene has CDR1 SGHRS and CDR2 YFSETQ. The CDR3 spans 15 residues. This clonotype was seen at least ten times. Its target is unknown. Regarding the study as a whole: Batch-matched samples strongly co-clustered by F measure. When compared against controls, multiple sclerosis patients showed significantly lower normalized Chao1 diversity. TRBV5-6, TRBV5-1 and TRBV20-1 were among roughly five TRBV segments more frequent in patients than controls.

cDNA libraries of TCR beta carried unique molecular identifiers. Roughly 470,000 cDNA molecules came from about 1 to 10 million T cells. In TCRdb, the PCR reads were re-called with MiXCR into one record per CDR3 protein. The sample lists over 150,000 distinct CDR3 sequences; roughly 30% were seen once. Sequencing input: blood. The sequence was obtained from a girl aged 10 to 17 with multiple sclerosis. V usage is TRBV5-1 and J usage is TRBJ1-6, with TRBD1 matching over 7 bases. The chain's CDR3 is CASSPLRGGNSPLHF. CDR3 sequence (DNA): TGCGCCAGCAGCCCCTTAAGAGGGGGCAATTCACCCCTCCACTTT.